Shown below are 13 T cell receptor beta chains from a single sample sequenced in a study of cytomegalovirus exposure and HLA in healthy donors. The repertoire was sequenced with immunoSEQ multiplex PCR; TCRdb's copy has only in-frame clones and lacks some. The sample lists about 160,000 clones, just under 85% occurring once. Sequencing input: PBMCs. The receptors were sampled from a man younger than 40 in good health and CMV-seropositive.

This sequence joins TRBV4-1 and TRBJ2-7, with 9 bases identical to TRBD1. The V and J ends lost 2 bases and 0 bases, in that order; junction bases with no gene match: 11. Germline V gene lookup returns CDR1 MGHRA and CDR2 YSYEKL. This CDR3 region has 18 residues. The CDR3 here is CASSQPSGTGLFSYEQYF. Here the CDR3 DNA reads TGCGCCAGCAGCCAACCTTCGGGGACAGGGCTTTTCTCCTACGAGCAGTACTTC.

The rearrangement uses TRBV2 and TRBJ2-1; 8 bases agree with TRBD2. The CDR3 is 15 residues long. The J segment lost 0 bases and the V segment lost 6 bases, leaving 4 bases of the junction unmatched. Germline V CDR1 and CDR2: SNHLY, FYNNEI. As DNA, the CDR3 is TGTGCCAGCAGCCTGCGGGGGGTCTCCTACAATGAGCAGTTCTTC. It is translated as CASSLRGVSYNEQFF.

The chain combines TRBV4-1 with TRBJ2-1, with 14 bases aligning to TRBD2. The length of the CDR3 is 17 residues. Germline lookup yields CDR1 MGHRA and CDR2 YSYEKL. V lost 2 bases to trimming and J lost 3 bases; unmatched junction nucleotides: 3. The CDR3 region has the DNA TGCGCCAGCAGCCAAATAGGACTAGCGGGGGGCTACAATGAGCAGTTCTTC. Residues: CASSQIGLAGGYNEQFF.

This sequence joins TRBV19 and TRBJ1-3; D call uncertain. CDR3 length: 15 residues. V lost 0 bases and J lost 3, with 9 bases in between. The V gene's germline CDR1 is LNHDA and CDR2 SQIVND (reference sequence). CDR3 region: CASSIDSGYGNTIYF. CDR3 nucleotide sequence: TGTGCCAGTAGTATAGACTCGGGGTATGGAAACACCATATATTTT.

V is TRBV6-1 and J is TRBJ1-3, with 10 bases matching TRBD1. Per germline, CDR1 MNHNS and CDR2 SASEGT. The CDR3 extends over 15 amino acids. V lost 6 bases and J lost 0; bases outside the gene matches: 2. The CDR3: CASSGQGVSGNTIYF. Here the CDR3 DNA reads TGTGCCAGCAGCGGACAGGGGGTCTCTGGAAACACCATATATTTT.

CDR3 region: CASSMLGTYEQYF. CDR3 sequence (DNA): TGTGCCAGTAGTATGCTCGGGACCTACGAGCAGTACTTC. The chain employs TRBV19 and TRBJ2-7, with D maybe TRBD2 (5 bases). Germline CDR1 and CDR2: LNHDA and SQIVND (reference sequence). The CDR3 is 13 residues long. Trimming removed 3 bases from V and 2 bases from J, with 8 bases in between.

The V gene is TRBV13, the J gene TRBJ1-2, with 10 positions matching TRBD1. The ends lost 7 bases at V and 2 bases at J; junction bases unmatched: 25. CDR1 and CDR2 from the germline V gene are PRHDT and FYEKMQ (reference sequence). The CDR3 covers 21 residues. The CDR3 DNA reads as TGTGCCAGCACCACCATCGGGATGACGATGGTCCCGGGACAGGGGAACTATGGCTACACCTTC. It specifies CASTTIGMTMVPGQGNYGYTF.

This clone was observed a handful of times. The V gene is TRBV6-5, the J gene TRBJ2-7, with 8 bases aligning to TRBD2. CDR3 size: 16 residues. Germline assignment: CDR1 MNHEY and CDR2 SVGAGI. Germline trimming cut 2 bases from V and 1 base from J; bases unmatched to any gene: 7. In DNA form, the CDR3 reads TGTGCCAGCAGTTACCGGGGGGGGACGGAATCCTACGAGCAGTACTTC. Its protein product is CASSYRGGTESYEQYF.

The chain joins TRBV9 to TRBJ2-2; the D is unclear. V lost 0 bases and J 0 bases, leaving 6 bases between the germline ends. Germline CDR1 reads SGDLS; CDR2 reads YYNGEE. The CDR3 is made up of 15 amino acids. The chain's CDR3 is CASSVGATNTGELFF. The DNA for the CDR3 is TGTGCCAGCAGCGTAGGAGCGACGAACACCGGGGAGCTGTTTTTT.

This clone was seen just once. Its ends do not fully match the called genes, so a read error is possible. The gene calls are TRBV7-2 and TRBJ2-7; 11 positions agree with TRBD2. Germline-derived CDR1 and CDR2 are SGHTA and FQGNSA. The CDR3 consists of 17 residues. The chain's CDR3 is CASSAQLAGAPVYEQYF. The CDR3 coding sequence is TGTGCCAGCAGCGCGCAACTAGCGGGGGCCCCGGTCTACGAACAGTACTTC.

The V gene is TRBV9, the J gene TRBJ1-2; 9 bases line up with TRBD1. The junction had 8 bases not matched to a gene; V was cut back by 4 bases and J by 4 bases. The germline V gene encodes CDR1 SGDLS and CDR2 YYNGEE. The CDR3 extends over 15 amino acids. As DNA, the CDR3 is TGTGCCAGCAGCCCTCGGACAGGGGTCCCCTATGGCTACACCTTC. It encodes CASSPRTGVPYGYTF.

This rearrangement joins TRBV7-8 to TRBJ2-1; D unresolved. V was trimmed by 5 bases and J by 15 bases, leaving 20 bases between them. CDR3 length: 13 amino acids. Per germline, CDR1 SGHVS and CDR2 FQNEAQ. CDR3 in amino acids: CASSPYRKELWFF. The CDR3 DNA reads TGTGCCAGCAGCCCGTACCGGAAGGAGCTGTGGTTCTTC.

CDR3 sequence reads: CASSPTTGDRYGYTF. In nucleotides, the CDR3 is TGTGCCAGCAGCCCCACCACAGGGGATCGGTATGGCTACACCTTC. The rearrangement uses TRBV7-2 and TRBJ1-2; TRBD1 matches 7 bases. The V segment lost 5 bases and the J segment 5 bases; nucleotides outside the gene matches: 11. The germline CDR1 and CDR2 sequences are SGHTA and FQGNSA. The CDR3 consists of 15 residues.